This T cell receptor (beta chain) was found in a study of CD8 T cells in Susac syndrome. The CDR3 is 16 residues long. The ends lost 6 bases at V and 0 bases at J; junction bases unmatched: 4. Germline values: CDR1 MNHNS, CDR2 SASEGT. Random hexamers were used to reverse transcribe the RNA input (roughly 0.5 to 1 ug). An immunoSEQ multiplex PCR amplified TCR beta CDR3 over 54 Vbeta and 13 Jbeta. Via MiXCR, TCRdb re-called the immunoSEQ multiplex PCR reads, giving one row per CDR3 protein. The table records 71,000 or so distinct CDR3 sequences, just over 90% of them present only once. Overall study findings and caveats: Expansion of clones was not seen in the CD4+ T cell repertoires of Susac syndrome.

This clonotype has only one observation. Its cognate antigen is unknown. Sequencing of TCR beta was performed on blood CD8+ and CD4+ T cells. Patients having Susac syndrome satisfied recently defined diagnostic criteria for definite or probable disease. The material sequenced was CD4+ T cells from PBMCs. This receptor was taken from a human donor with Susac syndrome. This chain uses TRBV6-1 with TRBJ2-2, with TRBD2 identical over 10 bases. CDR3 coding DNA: TGTGCCAGCAGCCCTGGACTAGCGGCGAACACCGGGGAGCTGTTTTTT. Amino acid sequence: CASSPGLAANTGELFF.